A single sample gave rise to the 17 T cell receptor beta chains below, sequenced in a study of cytomegalovirus exposure and HLA in healthy donors. The study ran its PCR with 60 Vbeta and 13 Jbeta primers. TCRdb's copy holds only in-frame clones and misses some; the assay was immunoSEQ multiplex PCR. Found here are approximately 69,000 clones, roughly 80% of them singletons; the top ten hold 20% to 25%. Sequences were obtained from PBMCs. The receptors shown here come from a woman in her 30s in good health and CMV-seropositive.

The V call is TRBV2, the J call TRBJ1-4; the D gene is possibly TRBD1 (5 bases). Germline V gene lookup returns CDR1 SNHLY and CDR2 FYNNEI. Trimming removed 2 bases from V and 7 bases from J, with 17 bases in between. CDR3 length equals 16 residues. The CDR3 loop reads CASSENLLGGGEKLFF. Written as DNA, the CDR3 is TGTGCCAGCAGTGAAAATTTGTTGGGGGGAGGTGAAAAACTGTTTTTT.

This chain uses TRBV2 with TRBJ1-2, with D tentatively TRBD1 (5 bases). Between the trimmed V and J ends, which lost 5 bases and 4 bases, there was a span of 8 bases. The length of the CDR3 is 12 residues. Germline V gene data show CDR1 as SNHLY and CDR2 as FYNNEI. This CDR3 is CASSFDSYGYTF. The DNA of the CDR3 is TGTGCCAGCAGTTTCGACAGCTATGGCTACACCTTC.

V and J are TRBV30 and TRBJ2-7; D not certain. This CDR3 is 12 amino acids long. V shed 2 bases and J shed 2 bases, with 7 bases lying between them. CDR1 GTSNPN and CDR2 SVGIG come from the germline V gene (reference sequence). The CDR3 DNA sequence: TGTGCCTGGAGTCGTACACCCTACGAGCAGTACTTC. This encodes CAWSRTPYEQYF.

In this sample, this clone turned up a few times. This chain connects TRBV6-6 to TRBJ2-2; TRBD1 agrees at 9 bases. V shed 6 bases and J 5 bases; nucleotides not matched to a gene: 7. Germline CDR1 is MNHNY and CDR2 is SVGAGI (reference sequence). The CDR3 totals 15 residues. The CDR3 loop is CASSQTGGRTGELFF. The CDR3 DNA reads as TGTGCCAGCAGCCAGACAGGGGGTCGGACCGGGGAGCTGTTTTTT.

This sequence joins TRBV14 and TRBJ2-1; 7 positions agree with TRBD2. The ends lost 1 base at V and 6 bases at J; junction bases unmatched: 6. From germline, CDR1 is SGHDN and CDR2 FVKESK. The CDR3 length is 15 residues. Here the CDR3 reads CASSQAGRPPNEQFF. CDR3 sequence (DNA): TGTGCCAGCAGCCAAGCCGGGAGGCCCCCCAATGAGCAGTTCTTC.

The chain joins TRBV28 to TRBJ2-7; 8 bases align to TRBD1. This CDR3 region has 14 residues. Germline-derived CDR1 and CDR2 are MDHEN and SYDVKM. The J segment lost 5 bases and the V segment lost 5 bases, leaving 8 bases of the junction unmatched. CDR3: CASSPMDRDHEQYF. DNA of the CDR3: TGTGCCAGCAGTCCAATGGACAGGGACCACGAGCAGTACTTC.

The chain is built from TRBV6-5 and TRBJ2-7; TRBD1 matches 10 bases. The CDR3 length is 13 residues. The trim removed 7 bases at V and 9 bases at J, leaving 9 bases unmatched. Germline values: CDR1 MNHEY, CDR2 SVGAGI. For the CDR3, the DNA is TGTGCCAGCACCCCAGACAGGGGGCGATGGCAGTACTTC. It specifies CASTPDRGRWQYF.

The V and J genes are TRBV28 and TRBJ1-5; 7 bases are a match to TRBD1. There are 14 residues in the CDR3. Germline V gene sequence: CDR1 MDHEN, CDR2 SYDVKM. V shed 5 bases, J shed 2 bases, and the junction held 3 bases outside the gene matches. CDR3: CASSRGHGNQPQHF. The CDR3 nucleotides are TGTGCCAGCAGTAGGGGGCACGGCAATCAGCCCCAGCATTTT.

The CDR3 nucleotides are TGTGCCAGCAGCTTGGACAGGAACTATGGCTACACCTTC. Translation: CASSLDRNYGYTF. The chain uses TRBV5-4 and TRBJ1-2; D is possibly TRBD1 (5 bases). The germline V gene encodes CDR1 SGHNT and CDR2 YYREEE (reference sequence). The CDR3 totals 13 residues. The V end was cut by 0 bases, the J end by 2 bases, with 5 bases between.

The chain joins TRBV30 to TRBJ2-2, with TRBD1 matching over 8 bases. The ends lost 4 bases at V and 0 bases at J; junction bases unmatched: 4. CDR3 size: 15 residues. From germline, CDR1 is GTSNPN and CDR2 SVGIG (reference sequence). The CDR3 sequence: CAWNTGGTNTGELFF. DNA of the CDR3: TGTGCCTGGAACACAGGGGGGACGAACACCGGGGAGCTGTTTTTT. The full variable domain, with the rest looked up from reference TRBV30 and TRBJ2-2, is SQTIHQWPATLVQPVGSPLSLECTVEGTSNPNLYWYRQAAGRGLQLLFYSVGIGQISSEVPQNLSASRPQDRQFILSSKKLLLSDSGFYLCAWNTGGTNTGELFFGEGSRLTVL.

This chain uses TRBV18 with TRBJ1-1, with TRBD1 identical over 7 bases. Germline CDR1 and CDR2: KGHSH and LQKENI. There are 15 residues in the CDR3. J lost 1 base, V lost 5 bases, and 7 bases had no gene match. The CDR3 DNA follows: TGTGCCAGCTCAGGACAGGCAGTGGGGAACACTGAAGCTTTCTTT. As protein: CASSGQAVGNTEAFF.

A few counts support this clone. The rearrangement links TRBV7-2 to TRBJ1-2, with a tentative D call TRBD1 (5 bases). The CDR3 length is 15 residues. V dropped 1 base and J dropped 4 bases, with 13 bases sitting between them. Germline CDR1 reads SGHTA; CDR2 reads FQGNSA. The CDR3 is CASSLDRNPAYGYTF. In DNA form, the CDR3 reads TGTGCCAGCAGCTTAGACAGGAACCCAGCCTATGGCTACACCTTC. Filled out from reference TRBV7-2 and TRBJ1-2, the complete variable domain reads GAGVSQSPSNKVTEKGKDVELRCDPISGHTALYWYRQSLGQGLEFLIYFQGNSAPDKSGLPSDRFSAERTGGSVSTLTIQRTQQEDSAVYLCASSLDRNPAYGYTFGSGTRLTVV.

The CDR3 nucleotides are TGTGCCAGTATGCCACAGGGAACAACCTACGAGCAGTACTTC. Its protein product is CASMPQGTTYEQYF. V is TRBV28 and J is TRBJ2-7, with a possible D match to TRBD1 (6 bases). Trimming shortened V by 9 bases and J by 2 bases, and 17 bases separated the two germline ends. Germline V gene lookup returns CDR1 MDHEN and CDR2 SYDVKM. The CDR3 totals 14 residues.

The chain combines TRBV9 with TRBJ1-2; no clear D. CDR3 length equals 13 residues. Germline V lookup: CDR1 SGDLS, CDR2 YYNGEE. Between the trimmed V and J ends, which lost 2 bases and 2 bases, there was a span of 7 bases. The CDR3 reads CASSVQANYGYTF. DNA for the CDR3: TGTGCCAGCAGCGTCCAGGCCAACTATGGCTACACCTTC.

The V gene is TRBV2, the J gene TRBJ2-7; TRBD1 agrees at 7 bases. The CDR3 runs to 11 residues. In germline, CDR1 is SNHLY, CDR2 FYNNEI. J lost 3 bases, V lost 8 bases, and 1 base had no gene match. The CDR3 DNA reads as TGTGCCAGCCGGGACAGCTACGAGCAGTACTTC. It translates to CASRDSYEQYF.

CDR3 sequence (DNA): TGCAGCGCCGGCTCGGGACTAGGGTACGAGCAGTACTTC. It is translated as CSAGSGLGYEQYF. This chain uses TRBV29-1 with TRBJ2-7; 8 bases fit TRBD2. The CDR3 loop spans 13 amino acids. Trimming at V came to 7 bases and at J to 4 bases, leaving 9 bases not matched to a gene. Germline V gene lookup returns CDR1 SQVTM and CDR2 ANQGSEA.

The chain uses TRBV6-6 and TRBJ2-7, with TRBD2 matching over 7 bases. The V gene's germline CDR1 is MNHNY and CDR2 SVGAGI (reference sequence). The J segment lost 1 base and the V segment lost 11 bases, leaving 8 bases of the junction unmatched. The CDR3 has 13 residues. CDR3 protein: CAGGAGLSYEQYF. CDR3 nucleotides: TGTGCCGGGGGAGCGGGGCTGTCCTACGAGCAGTACTTC.